These 18 T cell receptor beta chains share one sample of origin, sequenced in a study of blood T cell repertoires in COVID-19 (dated by TCRdb to about 2020). The library was prepared using the immunoSEQ multiplex PCR assay. TCRdb took this table from immuneACCESS and kept in-frame rearrangements with V and J called. Such tables lack part of the clones; where checked against another copy, unresolved V genes explain under half of the gap, and the rest is unexplained. The sample data list approximately 150,000 clones, and around 80% of these were observed just once. The ten largest make up 15% to 20% of the sample. Specimen: PBMCs or T cells enriched from blood (not recorded which). The receptors were sampled from a woman between 65 and 79 years old in a cohort exposed to, infected with or recovered from COVID-19 (not recorded which).

This chain links TRBV15 with TRBJ2-7, with 11 positions matching TRBD2. Germline loops: CDR1 LNHNV, CDR2 YYDKDF (reference sequence). This CDR3 region has 14 residues. V was pared by 1 base and J by 5 bases, with 1 base of the junction left unmatched. The CDR3 bases are TGTGCCACCAGCAGAGGGGGACTAGCGGACGAGCAGTACTTC. Translating gives CATSRGGLADEQYF.

The chain recombines TRBV7-8 with TRBJ1-5; 7 bases fit TRBD1. This CDR3 spans 16 amino acids. Germline V gene sequence: CDR1 SGHVS, CDR2 FQNEAQ. With V trimmed by 3 bases and J by 5 bases, 10 bases remained unmatched. The CDR3 region has the DNA TGTGCCAGCAGCTTGTATGCTGACAGGGACGATCAGCCCCAGCATTTT. It codes for CASSLYADRDDQPQHF. Using reference TRBV7-8 and TRBJ1-5 for the parts outside the CDR3, the full variable domain is GAGVSQSPRYKVAKRGQDVALRCDPISGHVSLFWYQQALGQGPEFLTYFQNEAQLDKSGLPSDRFFAERPEGSVSTLKIQRTQQEDSAVYLCASSLYADRDDQPQHFGDGTRLSIL.

The chain has TRBV3-1 (or the pseudogene TRBV3-2) and TRBJ2-7, with D maybe TRBD1 (6 bases). Germline-derived CDR1 and CDR2 are LGHDT and YNNKEL (reference sequence). V lost 3 bases to trimming and J lost 7 bases, with 13 bases between them. The CDR3 runs to 13 residues. The CDR3 loop is CASSHPQGREQYF. CDR3 coding DNA: TGTGCCAGCAGCCACCCGCAGGGGCGAGAGCAGTACTTC.

The CDR3 nucleotides are TGTGCCAGCTCACCGGGACAGGACTATGGCTACACCTTC. Its translation: CASSPGQDYGYTF. The chain carries TRBV18 and TRBJ1-2; 8 positions match TRBD1. Germline lookup yields CDR1 KGHSH and CDR2 LQKENI. CDR3 length equals 13 residues. Losses at the gene ends were 3 bases for V and 3 bases for J; bases not matched to a gene: 0.

The V and J genes are TRBV18 and TRBJ1-6; D perhaps matches TRBD1 (5 bases). Germline values: CDR1 KGHSH, CDR2 LQKENI. The CDR3 contains 16 residues. Trimming shortened V by 1 base and J by 8 bases, and 15 bases separated the two germline ends. CDR3 protein: CASSPLGGGNDSPLHF. DNA of the CDR3: TGTGCCAGCTCACCACTAGGCGGGGGAAACGATTCACCCCTCCACTTT. The full variable domain, with the rest looked up from reference TRBV18 and TRBJ1-6, is NAGVMQNPRHLVRRRGQEARLRCSPMKGHSHVYWYRQLPEEGLKFMVYLQKENIIDESGMPKERFSAEFPKEGPSILRIQQVVRGDSAAYFCASSPLGGGNDSPLHFGNGTRLTVT.

The chain uses TRBV4-2 and TRBJ1-6; D not certain. The CDR3 loop spans 16 amino acids. Germline V CDR1 and CDR2: LGHNA, YNFKEQ. Trimming removed 0 bases at V and 1 base at J, with 7 bases between. The CDR3 is CASSQDRRSYNSPLHF. CDR3 sequence (DNA): TGTGCCAGCAGCCAAGACAGGAGGTCCTATAATTCACCCCTCCACTTT.

The chain uses TRBV19 and TRBJ2-7, with 8 bases identical to TRBD2. CDR3 size: 13 residues. Unmatched junction bases numbered 9, after V lost 7 bases and J lost 7 bases. Germline V CDR1 and CDR2: LNHDA, SQIVND (reference sequence). CDR3 sequence reads: CASTPSGGREQYF. CDR3 nucleotide sequence: TGTGCCAGTACCCCGTCGGGGGGGAGGGAGCAGTACTTC.

The rearrangement joins TRBV10-3 to TRBJ1-1; D is undetermined. Germline loops: CDR1 ENHRY, CDR2 SYGVKD. Trimming pared 2 bases from V and 1 base from J, leaving 5 bases between. The CDR3 has 13 residues. The CDR3 protein is CAISEIRNTEAFF. In nucleotides, the CDR3 is TGTGCCATCAGTGAGATCCGGAACACTGAAGCTTTCTTT.

This chain uses TRBV6-2 or TRBV6-3 with TRBJ2-7; 10 nucleotides match TRBD2. V lost 5 bases, J lost 2 bases, and 6 bases stayed unmatched. The CDR3 is 15 residues long. From germline, CDR1 is MNHEY and CDR2 SVGEGT. CDR3 residues: CASSLPGLATYEQYF. CDR3 coding DNA: TGTGCCAGCAGTCTCCCGGGACTAGCGACCTACGAGCAGTACTTC.

The genes are TRBV19 and TRBJ1-6; TRBD1 agrees at 8 bases. Germline V CDR1 and CDR2: LNHDA, SQIVND (reference sequence). The length of the CDR3 is 15 residues. Trimming removed 9 bases from V and 6 bases from J; junction bases left unmatched: 10. Here the CDR3 DNA reads TGTGCCAGCGGACAGGGTTCATCGGGTAATTCACCCCTCCACTTT. Translation gives CASGQGSSGNSPLHF.

This chain uses TRBV7-9 with TRBJ2-1; D might be TRBD2 (6 bases). Germline loops: CDR1 SEHNR, CDR2 FQNEAQ (reference sequence). This CDR3 is 16 amino acids long. V shed 1 base and J shed 3 bases, with 13 bases lying between them. CDR3 residues: CASSLDWEAGYNEQFF. The CDR3 DNA reads TGTGCCAGCAGCTTAGATTGGGAGGCTGGCTACAATGAGCAGTTCTTC.

The CDR3 loop is CASSELGTGGQPQHF. In DNA, the CDR3 is TGTGCCAGCAGTGAGTTAGGGACAGGAGGGCAGCCCCAGCATTTT. V gene TRBV2 combines with J gene TRBJ1-5, with 8 nucleotides matching TRBD1. Germline loops: CDR1 SNHLY, CDR2 FYNNEI. The V segment lost 3 bases and the J segment 7 bases; nucleotides outside the gene matches: 8. This CDR3 spans 15 amino acids.

This chain uses TRBV11-2 with TRBJ2-2; perhaps TRBD2 as D (5 bases). V lost 6 bases to trimming and J lost 6 bases, with 14 bases between them. Germline loops: CDR1 SGHAT, CDR2 FQNNGV. The CDR3 length is 14 residues. CDR3 nucleotide sequence: TGTGCCAGCAGGTCCTCACTAGTTTCCGGGGAGCTGTTTTTT. It codes for CASRSSLVSGELFF.

This clone has only one observation. The rearrangement joins TRBV20-1 to TRBJ2-1; D remains ambiguous. CDR3 length equals 14 residues. Per germline, CDR1 DFQATT and CDR2 SNEGSKA (reference sequence). V lost 3 bases and J lost 0, with 9 bases in between. The CDR3 coding sequence is TGCAGTGCTAGTAACCCTAGCTCCTACAATGAGCAGTTCTTC. It codes for CSASNPSSYNEQFF.

The rearrangement uses TRBV5-8 and TRBJ1-2; 11 nucleotides line up with TRBD1. The V segment lost 4 bases and the J segment 0 bases; nucleotides outside the gene matches: 2. The germline gives CDR1 SGHTS, CDR2 YDEGEE. This CDR3 has 15 residues. The CDR3 spells CASSPGQGANYGYTF. CDR3 bases: TGTGCCAGCAGCCCGGGACAGGGGGCTAACTATGGCTACACCTTC.

The J gene is TRBJ2-3, the V gene TRBV7-9; 8 bases map to TRBD2. Trimming removed 11 bases from V and 9 bases from J; junction bases left unmatched: 16. Germline loops: CDR1 SEHNR, CDR2 FQNEAQ (reference sequence). CDR3 size: 14 residues. CDR3 residues: CADAETSAIQTQYF. The CDR3 bases are TGTGCCGATGCCGAGACTAGCGCAATTCAGACGCAGTATTTT.

The J gene is TRBJ2-5, the V gene TRBV9, with D possibly matching TRBD2 (6 bases). The V and J ends lost 3 bases and 5 bases respectively, with 17 bases between them. The V gene's germline CDR1 is SGDLS and CDR2 YYNGEE. The CDR3 consists of 15 residues. CDR3 in amino acids: CASSARLGRGETQYF. The CDR3 coding sequence is TGTGCCAGCAGCGCTCGACTGGGACGGGGGGAGACCCAGTACTTC.

The chain joins TRBV5-1 to TRBJ2-1; 7 nucleotides line up with TRBD1. V was pared by 0 bases and J by 1 base, with 4 bases of the junction left unmatched. Per the germline V gene, CDR1 is SGHRS and CDR2 is YFSETQ. The CDR3 has 16 residues. The CDR3 is CASSLGGGFSYNEQFF. In DNA, the CDR3 is TGCGCCAGCAGCTTGGGAGGGGGCTTTTCCTACAATGAGCAGTTCTTC.